The 31 T cell receptor beta chains below were found in one sample sequenced in a study of OX40 agonist ivuxolimab in advanced cancers. This table comes from immunoSEQ multiplex PCR, and its TCRdb copy is limited to in-frame clones, with some not included. There are about 12,000 clones in the sample; about 81% occur only once, and about 14% lies in the top ten. The specimen was CD4+ or CD8+ T cells sorted from blood, collected in a trial of the OX40 agonist ivuxolimab. These receptors originate from an adult with an advanced solid tumor such as melanoma, head and neck, liver or kidney cancer.

The gene calls are TRBV4-1 and TRBJ2-7; weak D call: TRBD1 (6 bases). Trimming left V 1 base short and J 7 bases short, with 17 bases between. The CDR3 consists of 15 residues. Germline assignment: CDR1 MGHRA and CDR2 YSYEKL. The CDR3 DNA follows: TGCGCCAGCAGCCAAGTTCGAGGGAGAGGGGGTGAGCAGTACTTC. Its translation: CASSQVRGRGGEQYF.

This clone has just one count. V is TRBV15 and J is TRBJ2-5; D is perhaps TRBD2 (6 bases). CDR1 is LNHNV, CDR2 YYDKDF, per germline (reference sequence). The CDR3 contains 14 residues. The V end lost 4 bases, the J end lost 2 bases, and 11 bases lay between the germline ends. In nucleotides, the CDR3 is TGTGCCACCAGCACCTGGCGGGAACAAGAGACCCAGTACTTC. This translates into CATSTWREQETQYF.

The chain couples TRBV6-5 to TRBJ2-5; D perhaps matches TRBD1 (6 bases). V was cut by 1 base and J by 2 bases, with 11 bases left in between. Germline-derived CDR1 and CDR2 are MNHEY and SVGAGI. This CDR3 comprises 15 residues. CDR3 protein: CASSYLIGTQETQYF. In DNA form, the CDR3 reads TGTGCCAGCAGTTACTTAATTGGGACACAAGAGACCCAGTACTTC.

This sequence joins TRBV7-9 and TRBJ2-7; TRBD2 matches 11 bases. This CDR3 is built from 19 residues. Germline loops: CDR1 SEHNR, CDR2 FQNEAQ (reference sequence). J lost 9 bases, V lost 4 bases, and 23 bases had no gene match. The CDR3 sequence is CASSSSLTSGSEATPRQYF. The DNA of the CDR3 is TGTGCCAGCAGCTCCTCCCTCACTAGCGGGAGCGAGGCAACACCCCGGCAGTACTTC. The whole variable domain, filled in from reference TRBV7-9 and TRBJ2-7, reads DTGVSQNPRHKITKRGQNVTFRCDPISEHNRLYWYRQTLGQGPEFLTYFQNEAQLEKSRLLSDRFSAERPKGSFSTLEIQRTEQGDSAMYLCASSSSLTSGSEATPRQYFGPGTRLTVT.

The chain uses TRBV29-1 and TRBJ2-3; possible D gene TRBD2, 5 bases. Germline CDR1 SQVTM, CDR2 ANQGSEA. The ends were cut back, 0 bases at V and 0 bases at J, with 10 bases in the middle. The CDR3 contains 15 residues. In DNA, the CDR3 is TGCAGCGTTGAAGATGGTAGCGAAAGCACAGATACGCAGTATTTT. Its protein product is CSVEDGSESTDTQYF.

The gene calls are TRBV6-5 and TRBJ2-7, with D perhaps being TRBD1 or TRBD2 (5 bases each). Trimming shortened V by 9 bases and J by 0 bases, and 6 bases separated the two germline ends. The CDR3 spans 11 residues. Germline-derived CDR1 and CDR2 are MNHEY and SVGAGI. This chain's CDR3 is CASGTSYEQYF. DNA for the CDR3: TGTGCCAGTGGGACCTCCTACGAGCAGTACTTC.

This sequence joins TRBV28 and TRBJ2-7; TRBD2 matches at 8 bases. The ends lost 2 bases at V and 2 bases at J; junction bases unmatched: 8. From germline, CDR1 is MDHEN and CDR2 SYDVKM. This CDR3 comprises 16 residues. This chain's CDR3 is CASSLPVTSGPYEQYF. CDR3 DNA sequence: TGTGCCAGCAGTTTACCGGTAACTAGCGGACCCTACGAGCAGTACTTC.

The rearrangement links TRBV7-9 to TRBJ2-1, with D hard to call. Germline loops: CDR1 SEHNR, CDR2 FQNEAQ (reference sequence). The CDR3 spans 14 residues. V lost 1 base and J lost 5, with 9 bases in between. In DNA form, the CDR3 reads TGTGCCAGCAGCTTAGTCGGAACCCACAATGAGCAGTTCTTC. Translation gives CASSLVGTHNEQFF.

This clone is medium-sized (0.01 to 0.1%) by share. The chain joins TRBV21-1 to TRBJ1-2; the D segment call TRBD1 is taken from the table without a DNA check. TRBV21-1 is a documented pseudogene. The CDR3 has 13 amino acids. The CDR3 DNA follows: TGTGCCAGCAGCAAAGGGGGCAGCTATGGCTACACCTTC. It is translated as CASSKGGSYGYTF.

The chain links TRBV5-8 to TRBJ1-1, with no clear D. The CDR3 consists of 15 residues. The V gene's germline CDR1 is SGHTS and CDR2 YDEGEE. The V end was cut by 0 bases, the J end by 0 bases, with 9 bases between. The CDR3 spells CASSLEEGMNTEAFF. CDR3 nucleotide sequence: TGTGCCAGCAGCTTGGAGGAGGGCATGAACACTGAAGCTTTCTTT.

The J gene is TRBJ2-5, the V gene TRBV7-9; TRBD1 matches at 8 bases. Unmatched junction bases numbered 8, after V lost 5 bases and J lost 0 bases. This CDR3 region has 16 residues. Germline CDR1 SEHNR, CDR2 FQNEAQ (reference sequence). CDR3 loop: CASSTSGGQYQETQYF. DNA of the CDR3: TGTGCCAGCAGCACTTCAGGGGGCCAGTACCAAGAGACCCAGTACTTC.

The CDR3 coding sequence is TGTGCCAGCAGCCGGAGCGGTAATCGGGACGAGCAGTACTTC. It translates to CASSRSGNRDEQYF. V gene TRBV7-2 combines with J gene TRBJ2-7; D possibly corresponds to TRBD2 (5 bases). The CDR3 consists of 14 residues. Germline values: CDR1 SGHTA, CDR2 FQGNSA. Trimming took 5 bases from V and 5 from J, leaving 16 bases between them.

This clone was seen a single time. The chain recombines TRBV27 with TRBJ2-7, with a possible D match to TRBD2 (6 bases). V shed 3 bases and J shed 0 bases, with 15 bases lying between them. Germline V lookup: CDR1 MNHEY, CDR2 SMNVEV (reference sequence). This CDR3 spans 16 amino acids. The CDR3 spells CASSLSLAISSYEQYF. The DNA of the CDR3 is TGTGCCAGCAGTTTGTCTCTAGCGATAAGCTCCTACGAGCAGTACTTC.

The chain links TRBV9 to TRBJ2-5, with D tentatively TRBD1 (6 bases). The germline V and J ends were trimmed by 0 bases and 4 bases, with 13 bases remaining between them. CDR3 length: 15 amino acids. CDR1 and CDR2 from the germline V gene are SGDLS and YYNGEE. This CDR3 is CASSVATGGGETQYF. In DNA form, the CDR3 reads TGTGCCAGCAGCGTAGCCACTGGGGGCGGAGAGACCCAGTACTTC. Together with reference TRBV9 and TRBJ2-5, the CDR3 gives the full variable domain: DSGVTQTPKHLITATGQRVTLRCSPRSGDLSVYWYQQSLDQGLQFLIQYYNGEERAKGNILERFSAQQFPDLHSELNLSSLELGDSALYFCASSVATGGGETQYFGPGTRLLVL.

The chain combines TRBV9 with TRBJ2-7; D might be TRBD2 (6 bases). In germline, CDR1 is SGDLS, CDR2 YYNGEE. The CDR3 has 13 amino acids. Between the trimmed V and J ends, which lost 4 bases and 5 bases, there was a span of 13 bases. For the CDR3, the DNA is TGTGCCAGCAGCTATAGCGGCTACGACGAGCAGTACTTC. Translation: CASSYSGYDEQYF.

V gene TRBV30 combines with J gene TRBJ1-2; D ambiguous. CDR3 length: 11 amino acids. The germline V and J ends were trimmed by 5 bases and 1 base, with 5 bases remaining between them. Germline loops: CDR1 GTSNPN, CDR2 SVGIG (reference sequence). The chain's CDR3 is CAWSVNYGYTF. The CDR3 DNA reads as TGTGCCTGGTCCGTTAACTATGGCTACACCTTC. The full variable domain, in which reference TRBV30 and TRBJ1-2 provide the parts outside the CDR3, is SQTIHQWPATLVQPVGSPLSLECTVEGTSNPNLYWYRQAAGRGLQLLFYSVGIGQISSEVPQNLSASRPQDRQFILSSKKLLLSDSGFYLCAWSVNYGYTFGSGTRLTVV.

The genes are TRBV6-1 and TRBJ2-7; D is unclear. The CDR3 contains 11 residues. V gave up 6 bases and J gave up 6 bases, with 9 bases separating them. Germline V gives CDR1 MNHNS, CDR2 SASEGT. In DNA, the CDR3 is TGTGCCAGCAGCCTTGGGTTCGAGCAGTACTTC. Translated: CASSLGFEQYF.

This clone turned up a few times. The rearrangement uses TRBV9 and TRBJ1-1, with D unresolved. Germline values: CDR1 SGDLS, CDR2 YYNGEE. This CDR3 region has 12 residues. The ends were cut back, 0 bases at V and 3 bases at J, with 3 bases in the middle. This CDR3 is CASSVGDTEAFF. CDR3 bases: TGTGCCAGCAGCGTAGGTGACACTGAAGCTTTCTTT.

The chain has TRBV6-5 and TRBJ2-7; D is possibly TRBD1 or TRBD2 (5 bases each). Per the germline V gene, CDR1 is MNHEY and CDR2 is SVGAGI. Trimming stripped 7 bases from V and 2 bases from J, with 15 bases between. The length of the CDR3 is 14 residues. The CDR3 loop is CASTSRDRTYEQYF. As DNA, the CDR3 is TGTGCCAGCACTTCCCGGGACCGAACCTACGAGCAGTACTTC.

V and J are TRBV19 and TRBJ1-6; D possibly corresponds to TRBD1 (5 bases). V shed 10 bases and J shed 7 bases, with 14 bases lying between them. CDR3 length: 13 residues. Germline lookup yields CDR1 LNHDA and CDR2 SQIVND (reference sequence). Written as DNA, the CDR3 is TGTGCCACCGGGGGGGAGGGGAATTCACCCCTCCACTTT. This codes for CATGGEGNSPLHF.

This clone was observed a single time. This sequence joins TRBV4-2 and TRBJ2-2, with TRBD1 identical over 8 bases. V dropped 4 bases and J dropped 4; count of bases not matched to a gene: 2. This CDR3 has 14 amino acids. Germline V lookup: CDR1 LGHNA, CDR2 YNFKEQ. The CDR3 sequence: CASSLQGGTGELFF. In DNA, the CDR3 is TGTGCCAGCAGCCTACAGGGGGGCACCGGGGAGCTGTTTTTT.

In its sample, this clone was seen once. The chain links TRBV7-9 to TRBJ1-2; 7 bases are shared with TRBD1. Germline CDR1 and CDR2: SEHNR and FQNEAQ (reference sequence). Unmatched junction bases numbered 12, after V lost 5 bases and J lost 6 bases. The CDR3 covers 15 residues. DNA of the CDR3: TGTGCCAGCAGCCTACCGACAGGGAGGATTGATGGCTACACCTTC. This gives the protein CASSLPTGRIDGYTF.

The chain links TRBV11-2 to TRBJ1-4, with 7 bases aligning to TRBD1. The CDR3 is made up of 15 amino acids. V lost 2 bases to trimming and J lost 6 bases; unmatched junction nucleotides: 6. Germline V gene sequence: CDR1 SGHAT, CDR2 FQNNGV. This chain's CDR3 is CASSLWAGGDEKLFF. As DNA, the CDR3 is TGTGCCAGCAGCTTATGGGCAGGGGGTGATGAAAAACTGTTTTTT.

The V gene is TRBV11-3, the J gene TRBJ1-1, with 8 bases that match TRBD1. The junction had 5 bases not matched to a gene; V was cut back by 3 bases and J by 5 bases. Germline V CDR1 and CDR2: SGHNT, YENEEA. The CDR3 is made up of 14 amino acids. CDR3 bases: TGTGCCAGCAGCTTGACAGGGGAGAGGACTGAAGCTTTCTTT. The encoded protein is CASSLTGERTEAFF.

V is TRBV23-1 and J is TRBJ1-5; D is uncertain. TRBV23-1 is flagged as an ORF with uncertain function. The V and J ends lost 0 bases and 3 bases respectively, with 24 bases between them. The CDR3 extends over 20 amino acids. CDR3 in DNA: TGCGCCAGCAGTCAATCACATAGTCAGAGAGGGCCGAGGGTCAATCAGCCCCAGCATTTT. This encodes CASSQSHSQRGPRVNQPQHF.

This clone was detected once. The chain is built from TRBV7-6 and TRBJ1-2; D not resolved. The germline CDR1 and CDR2 sequences are SGHVS and FNYEAQ. CDR3 length equals 11 residues. V lost 5 bases and J lost 7, with 8 bases in between. The CDR3 protein is CASSDRRGYTF. CDR3 DNA: TGTGCCAGCAGCGACCGACGTGGCTACACCTTC.

Only a few counts were recorded for this clone. The chain combines TRBV6-4 with TRBJ2-1; D uncertain. The CDR3 has 13 amino acids. Trimming stripped 4 bases from V and 8 bases from J, with 12 bases between. Germline-derived CDR1 and CDR2 are MRHNA and SNTAGT. CDR3 amino acids: CASSVSLWDEQFF. The CDR3 DNA reads as TGTGCCAGCAGTGTGTCTCTCTGGGATGAGCAGTTCTTC.

This clone was observed a handful of times. The chain is built from TRBV28 and TRBJ2-1; maybe TRBD1 (6 bases). Germline-derived CDR1 and CDR2 are MDHEN and SYDVKM. CDR3 length equals 11 residues. V shed 8 bases and J shed 15 bases, with 17 bases lying between them. CDR3 in DNA: TGTGCCAGCTCCATGACAGGAGCTCTGTTCTTC. Translated: CASSMTGALFF.

The chain recombines TRBV15 with TRBJ2-7, with TRBD1 matching 9 bases. CDR1 is LNHNV and CDR2 is YYDKDF in the germline V gene (reference sequence). This CDR3 is built from 13 residues. V lost 7 bases, J lost 5 bases, and 6 bases stayed unmatched. The CDR3 DNA reads TGTGCCACCATGGGGACAGGGTCCGACGAGCAGTACTTC. Its protein product is CATMGTGSDEQYF.

This clone has only a few counts. The chain links TRBV9 to TRBJ1-1; D might be TRBD1 (6 bases). Germline V gene lookup returns CDR1 SGDLS and CDR2 YYNGEE. This CDR3 comprises 16 residues. Trimming pared 2 bases from V and 2 bases from J, leaving 16 bases between. CDR3 in DNA: TGTGCCAGCAGCGTCACCGGGGGACATATAAACACTGAAGCTTTCTTT. Protein sequence: CASSVTGGHINTEAFF.

This clone was found once. Here the CDR3 reads CASSLSSQINYTF. The CDR3 DNA sequence: TGTGCCAGCAGTTTATCGAGTCAGATCAACTACACCTTC. The chain joins TRBV27 to TRBJ1-2; D gene uncertain. This CDR3 is built from 13 residues. V was trimmed by 0 bases and J by 10 bases, leaving 12 bases between them. Germline CDR1 MNHEY, CDR2 SMNVEV (reference sequence).